This T cell receptor (beta chain) was sequenced in a study of vaccination and CD4 T cells after COVID-19. Background on the study: The convalescent population consisted of six males and four females, two of whom were of Hispanic ethnicity.

Trimming cost V 0 bases and J 5 bases; bases outside gene matches: 5. Germline lookup yields CDR1 DFQATT and CDR2 SNEGSKA (reference sequence). CDR3 size: 15 residues. The Oncomine TCR Beta short-read assay generated sequence data from the DNA of cultured CD4+ T cells. TCRdb used MiXCR to reprocess the PCR reads, holding one entry per CDR3 protein. Here the sample spans thousands of distinct CDR3 sequences, approximately 59% being singletons. Treatment described: 10-day PBMC culture with coronavirus spike peptide pools or control peptides (ViraFEST assay). Turning to this clonotype: No antigen is known for it.

Sequencing was done on a sample of CD4+ T cells from blood, cultured in vitro. The chain recombines TRBV20-1 with TRBJ2-5; TRBD2 aligns across 11 bases. The TCR was taken from a human donor who had recovered from COVID-19. The DNA of the CDR3 is TGCAGTGCTAGAGAGGGTCTAGCGGGAGGCGAGACCCAGTACTTC. Amino acids: CSAREGLAGGETQYF.